This T cell receptor beta chain was sequenced in a study of regulatory T cells in long-lasting Graves disease. General study findings and limits: Favoring TRBV28, TRBJ1-2 and TRBJ2-5 was a feature seen in persistent disease.

This clonotype was detected only a few times. Its antigen is not identified. For TCR beta, libraries came from iRepertoire HTBI primers and Arm-PCR of CDR3 regions. In TCRdb, the multiplex PCR reads were re-called with MiXCR into one record per CDR3 protein. The sample comprises roughly 500,000 distinct CDR3 sequences, around 12% of which are singletons, and roughly 8.9% rests with the top ten. CDR1 LNHDA and CDR2 SQIVND come from the germline V gene (reference sequence). The V segment lost 3 bases and the J segment 4 bases; nucleotides outside the gene matches: 6. This CDR3 is built from 16 residues. Noted time point: newly diagnosed GD, antithyroid drugs for less than 3 months. Following extraction of RNA from PBMCs, that RNA was used to make the TCR library. This same sample was also part of a study on T cells in Graves' hyperthyroidism and ophthalmopathy. That paper states: An initial round of RT-PCR targeting the TCR CDR3 relied on the HTBI primer set.

This material consisted of peripheral blood mononuclear cells (PBMCs), taken at new diagnosis, from a patient treated with antithyroid drugs. This receptor was taken from a woman aged 30 to 39 with Graves disease. This sequence joins TRBV19 and TRBJ1-5; TRBD1 matches 10 bases. CDR3 residues: CASSIFWDRGNQPQHF. The CDR3 DNA follows: TGTGCCAGTAGTATTTTCTGGGACAGGGGTAATCAGCCCCAGCATTTT.